What follows is one T cell receptor (beta chain) and its context. Its cognate antigen is unknown. This sample stems from a study of cytomegalovirus exposure and HLA in healthy donors. Repertoires were generated with immunoSEQ multiplex PCR, while TCRdb's copy carries only in-frame clones and drops some. The repertoire holds 100,000 to 150,000 clones, with 75% to 90% as singletons. Broader study findings: In vitro work confirmed that a few CMV-associated chains recognize CMV antigens. Cytomegalovirus-associated TCR beta chains were listed, numbering 150 to 200. That first-cohort TCR clusters tended to co-occur in the 100 to 150 validation repertoires was found in a later analysis.

The germline CDR1 and CDR2 sequences are SNHLY and FYNNEI. The CDR3 loop spans 15 amino acids. V gave up 6 bases and J gave up 2 bases; unmatched junction bases: 6. The clonotype was recovered from a woman in her late teens or twenties in good health and CMV-seronegative. V usage is TRBV2 and J usage is TRBJ2-5; 10 bases agree with TRBD2. The sequenced sample consisted of PBMCs. This chain's CDR3 is CASSPSGRVQETQYF. The CDR3 coding sequence is TGTGCCAGCAGCCCCAGCGGGAGGGTGCAAGAGACCCAGTACTTC.